This T cell receptor (beta chain) is drawn from a study of T cells in women clearing cervical HPV infection. Whole-study context: Blood came at first lesion visit for cases, post-clearance for controls. Study conclusions and caveats: Repertoire richness, not evenness, was significantly elevated in CIN3+ cases versus controls.

Germline V CDR1 and CDR2: SNHLY, FYNNEI. The CDR3 has 14 amino acids. V lost 2 bases to trimming and J lost 4 bases; unmatched junction nucleotides: 4. A note on this clone: What it binds is unknown. The CDR3 end is not reached by the read, which stops 3 residues before it; the germline J gene fills it in.

All donors had a single incident cervical HPV16 infection, not prevalent. The protocol was immunoSEQ multiplex PCR, while the TCRdb copy is restricted to in-frame clones and leaves out a portion. The sample table sets out tens of thousands of clones. This chain links TRBV2 with TRBJ2-5; 7 bases align to TRBD2. The TCR originated in a woman aged 18 to 75 with a cervical HPV16 infection that either progressed to CIN3+ or cleared (not recorded which). The source material was blood buffy coat. The CDR3 DNA, read in part, is TGTGCCAGCAGTGAATATCCGGGGGGAGAGACC. As protein: CASSEYPGGET. The full CDR3 reads CASSEYPGGETQYF.